The clone carrying this TCR beta chain was found once. Its cognate antigen is unknown. The V end lost 0 bases, the J end lost 8 bases, and 10 bases lay between the germline ends. This CDR3 region has 13 residues. Germline values: CDR1 MNHNS, CDR2 SASEGT. This sample stems from a study of blood T cells in healthy people across ages. Whole-study findings and limits: Among long-lived donors, naive CD4+ cells were more numerous and diversity higher than in aged donors.

Through a sample-barcoded 5' primer and a J-beta primer mix, a second PCR was run for about 6 to 12 cycles. Each CDR3 protein is one row after TCRdb ran MiXCR on the 5' RACE reads. In the table there are about 800,000 distinct CDR3 sequences, 20% to 25% of which are singletons. Around 10 milliliters was the volume of peripheral blood drawn from each donor. The same specimen was also included in a second study, on T cells of mothers and their children. As reported in that work: Samples were obtained from three healthy Caucasian mothers and their six children. An overlap that was slightly higher, though non-significant, was seen in related mother-child pairs versus unrelated pairs.

The clonotype originates from a boy aged 5-17 years in good health. V is TRBV6-1 and J is TRBJ1-2, with D hard to call. The material sequenced was blood. The CDR3 DNA is TGTGCCAGCAGTGAAGCTCCCCCCTCGGGCTACACCTTC. This gives the protein CASSEAPPSGYTF.